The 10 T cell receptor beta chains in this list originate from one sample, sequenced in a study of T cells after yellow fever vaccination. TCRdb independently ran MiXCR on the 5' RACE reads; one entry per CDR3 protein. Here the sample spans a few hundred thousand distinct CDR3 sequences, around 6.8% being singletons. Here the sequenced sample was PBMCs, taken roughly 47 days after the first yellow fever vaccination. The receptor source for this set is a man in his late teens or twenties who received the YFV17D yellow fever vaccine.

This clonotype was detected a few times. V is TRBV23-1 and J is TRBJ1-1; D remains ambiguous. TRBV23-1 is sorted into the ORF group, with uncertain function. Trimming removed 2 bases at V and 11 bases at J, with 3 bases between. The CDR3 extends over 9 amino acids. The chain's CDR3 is CASSQPAFF. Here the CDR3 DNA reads TGCGCCAGCAGTCAACCGGCTTTCTTT.

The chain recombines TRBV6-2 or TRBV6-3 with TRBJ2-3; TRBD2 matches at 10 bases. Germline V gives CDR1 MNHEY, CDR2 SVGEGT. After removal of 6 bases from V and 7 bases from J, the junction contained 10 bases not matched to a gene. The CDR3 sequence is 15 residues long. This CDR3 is CASSQPAGGQNTQYF. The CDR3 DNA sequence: TGTGCCAGCAGCCAACCAGCGGGGGGGCAAAATACGCAGTATTTT.

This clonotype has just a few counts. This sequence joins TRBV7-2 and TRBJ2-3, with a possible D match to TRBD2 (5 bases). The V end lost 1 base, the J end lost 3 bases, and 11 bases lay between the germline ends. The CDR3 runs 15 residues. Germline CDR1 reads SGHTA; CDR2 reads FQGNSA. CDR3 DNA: TGTGCCAGCAGCTTAGATGAGGGCAGGACAGATACGCAGTATTTT. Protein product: CASSLDEGRTDTQYF. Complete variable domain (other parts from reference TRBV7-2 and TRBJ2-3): GAGVSQSPSNKVTEKGKDVELRCDPISGHTALYWYRQSLGQGLEFLIYFQGNSAPDKSGLPSDRFSAERTGGSVSTLTIQRTQQEDSAVYLCASSLDEGRTDTQYFGPGTRLTVL.

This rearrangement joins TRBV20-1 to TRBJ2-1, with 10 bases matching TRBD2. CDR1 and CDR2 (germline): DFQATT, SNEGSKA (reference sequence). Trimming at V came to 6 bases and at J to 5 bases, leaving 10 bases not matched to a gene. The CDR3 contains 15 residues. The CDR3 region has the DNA TGCAGTGCCCCCCGGCCGGGACTAGCGAACAATGAGCAGTTCTTC. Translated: CSAPRPGLANNEQFF.

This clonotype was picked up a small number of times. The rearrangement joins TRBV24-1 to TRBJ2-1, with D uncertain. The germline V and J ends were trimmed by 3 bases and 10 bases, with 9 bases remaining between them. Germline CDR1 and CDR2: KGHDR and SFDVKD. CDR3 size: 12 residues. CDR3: CATSDAFGEQFF. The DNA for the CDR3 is TGTGCCACCAGTGATGCCTTTGGGGAGCAGTTCTTC.

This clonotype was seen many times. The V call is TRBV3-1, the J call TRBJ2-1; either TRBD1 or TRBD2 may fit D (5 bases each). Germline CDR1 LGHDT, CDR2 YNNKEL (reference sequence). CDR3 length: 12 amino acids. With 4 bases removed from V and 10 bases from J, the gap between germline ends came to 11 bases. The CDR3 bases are TGTGCCAGCAGCCCAGCATGGGGGGAGCAGTTCTTC. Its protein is CASSPAWGEQFF.

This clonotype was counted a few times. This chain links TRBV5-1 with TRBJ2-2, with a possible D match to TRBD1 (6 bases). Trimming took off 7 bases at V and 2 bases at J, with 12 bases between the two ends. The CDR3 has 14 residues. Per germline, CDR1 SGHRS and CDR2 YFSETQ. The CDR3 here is CASADSLNTGELFF. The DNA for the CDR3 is TGCGCCAGCGCGGACAGCCTAAACACCGGGGAGCTGTTTTTT.

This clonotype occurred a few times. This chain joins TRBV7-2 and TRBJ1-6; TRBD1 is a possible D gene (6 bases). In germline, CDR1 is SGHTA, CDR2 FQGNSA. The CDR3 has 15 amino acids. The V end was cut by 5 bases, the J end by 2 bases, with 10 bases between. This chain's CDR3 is CASSIDRTYNSPLHF. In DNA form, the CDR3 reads TGTGCCAGCAGCATAGACAGGACCTATAATTCACCCCTCCACTTT.

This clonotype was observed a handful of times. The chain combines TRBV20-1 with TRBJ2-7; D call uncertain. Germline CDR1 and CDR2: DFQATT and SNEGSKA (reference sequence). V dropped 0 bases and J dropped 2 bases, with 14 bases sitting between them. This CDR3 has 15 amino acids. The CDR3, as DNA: TGCAGTGCTAGAGATCGTGAGGCGGATACCTACGAGCAGTACGTC. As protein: CSARDREADTYEQYV.

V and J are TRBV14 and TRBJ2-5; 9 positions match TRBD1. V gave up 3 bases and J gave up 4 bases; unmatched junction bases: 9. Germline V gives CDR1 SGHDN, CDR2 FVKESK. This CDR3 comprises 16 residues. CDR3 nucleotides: TGTGCCAGCAGCCAGAGTTACAGGGGGCGGCGAGAGACCCAGTACTTC. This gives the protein CASSQSYRGRRETQYF.